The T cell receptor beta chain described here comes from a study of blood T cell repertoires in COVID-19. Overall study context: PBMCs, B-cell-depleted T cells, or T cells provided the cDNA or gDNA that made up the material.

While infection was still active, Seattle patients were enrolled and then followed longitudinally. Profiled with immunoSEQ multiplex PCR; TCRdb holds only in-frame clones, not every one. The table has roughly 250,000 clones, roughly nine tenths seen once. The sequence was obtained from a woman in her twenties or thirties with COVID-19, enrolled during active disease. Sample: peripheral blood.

In DNA form, the CDR3 reads TGCGCCAGCAGCCCCCGGGACTGGGGCTCTGGAAACACCATATATTTT. It translates to CASSPRDWGSGNTIYF. V usage is TRBV4-1 and J usage is TRBJ1-3; TRBD1 might be the D (5 bases). The V end lost 4 bases, the J end lost 0 bases, and 13 bases lay between the germline ends. The CDR3 is 16 residues long. Germline V gene data show CDR1 as MGHRA and CDR2 as YSYEKL.